This record looks at one TCR beta chain sequence and its context. Genomic DNA came from tens of millions of PBMCs in unsorted samples. The V end was cut by 0 bases, the J end by 2 bases, with 8 bases between. The CDR3 is made up of 14 amino acids. Germline V gene sequence: CDR1 SGHRS, CDR2 YFSETQ. The entry originates in a study of shared clonotypes between healthy human individuals. Study-level information: The cohort had two women and three men, ages 18 to 49.

About 30,000 T cell genomes, or around 290 ng DNA, went into replicate PCRs of unsorted PBMC. Unsorted PBMC DNA underwent sequencing on ten immunoSEQ deep assay plates. The method was immunoSEQ multiplex PCR; TCRdb's version includes in-frame clones alone and lacks a portion of them. Of about 560,000 clones detected, around 78% appear once; the ten largest clones hold around 12%. This TCR derives from a woman aged 40 to 49 in good health. Some clones in this sample may be carry-over from other donors' samples. The specimen was PBMCs. The genes are TRBV5-1 and TRBJ2-5; D not certain. The CDR3 spells CASSLESAQETQYF. The CDR3 nucleotides are TGCGCCAGCAGCTTGGAGTCAGCACAAGAGACCCAGTACTTC.